Listed here are 30 T cell receptor beta chains from one sample, sequenced in a study of blood T cell repertoires in COVID-19. Assay used: immunoSEQ multiplex PCR; TCRdb lists only in-frame clones, some missing. The sample lists under 300,000 clones, around four fifths seen once, with over 4.5% in the top ten. The sequenced material came from peripheral blood. These receptors were taken from a man in his 60s who had recovered from COVID-19.

This chain joins TRBV30 and TRBJ2-2, with TRBD2 as a possible D gene (5 bases). The CDR3 is made up of 14 amino acids. CDR1 is GTSNPN and CDR2 is SVGIG in the germline V gene (reference sequence). The germline V and J ends were trimmed by 3 bases and 1 base, with 9 bases remaining between them. The CDR3 here is CAWSRTRNTGELFF. The DNA of the CDR3 is TGTGCCTGGAGCAGAACTAGGAACACCGGGGAGCTGTTTTTT.

The gene calls are TRBV3-1 (or the pseudogene TRBV3-2) and TRBJ2-5, with D unclear. CDR1 is LGHDT and CDR2 is YNNKEL in the germline V gene (reference sequence). Trimming cost V 1 base and J 4 bases, with 7 bases left between them. The CDR3 contains 13 residues. The CDR3 sequence: CASSQVQRETQYF. CDR3 nucleotides: TGTGCCAGCAGCCAAGTGCAGCGAGAGACCCAGTACTTC.

The chain uses TRBV9 and TRBJ1-2; D possibly corresponds to TRBD1 (5 bases). The ends were cut back, 0 bases at V and 3 bases at J, with 9 bases in the middle. CDR1 is SGDLS, CDR2 YYNGEE, per germline. The CDR3 loop spans 14 amino acids. CDR3 sequence: CASSVAQGDYGYTF. The CDR3 bases are TGTGCCAGCAGCGTAGCGCAGGGTGACTATGGCTACACCTTC.

V usage is TRBV19 and J usage is TRBJ1-6, with 10 bases lining up with TRBD1. Trimming removed 5 bases from V and 7 bases from J; junction bases left unmatched: 5. This CDR3 contains 15 residues. Germline V gives CDR1 LNHDA, CDR2 SQIVND (reference sequence). The CDR3 coding sequence is TGTGCCAGTAGTTTTCGGGGACAGGGGAATTCACCCCTCCACTTT. This translates into CASSFRGQGNSPLHF.

The gene calls are TRBV30 and TRBJ2-7; 10 bases map to TRBD1. Trimming cost V 3 bases and J 2 bases; bases outside gene matches: 7. The CDR3 is 15 residues long. CDR1 and CDR2 from the germline V gene are GTSNPN and SVGIG (reference sequence). DNA for the CDR3: TGTGCCTGGAGCCTCCGGGACAGGGGTCCCTACGAGCAGTACTTC. Its translation is CAWSLRDRGPYEQYF.

The V call is TRBV5-1, the J call TRBJ2-7; TRBD2 matches at 7 bases. The CDR3 contains 15 residues. The germline CDR1 and CDR2 sequences are SGHRS and YFSETQ. V was pared by 0 bases and J by 3 bases, with 6 bases of the junction left unmatched. The CDR3 is CASSLVRRGNYEQYF. DNA for the CDR3: TGCGCCAGCAGCTTGGTTCGGCGGGGGAACTACGAGCAGTACTTC.

This rearrangement joins TRBV11-2 to TRBJ2-7; TRBD1 agrees at 10 bases. Germline V gene data show CDR1 as SGHAT and CDR2 as FQNNGV. The CDR3 spans 15 residues. Losses at the gene ends were 3 bases for V and 2 bases for J; bases not matched to a gene: 4. CDR3 DNA sequence: TGTGCCAGCAGCTTCGGACAGGGGGTTACCTACGAGCAGTACTTC. It codes for CASSFGQGVTYEQYF.

The rearrangement uses TRBV24-1 and TRBJ1-3; no clear D gene. Germline loops: CDR1 KGHDR, CDR2 SFDVKD. CDR3 length: 15 amino acids. Trimming pared 4 bases from V and 1 base from J, leaving 10 bases between. This chain's CDR3 is CATSEKRPSGNTIYF. The CDR3 DNA reads TGTGCCACCAGTGAGAAGCGACCATCTGGAAACACCATATATTTT.

The chain recombines TRBV7-8 with TRBJ1-5, with D possibly TRBD1 on 6 matching bases. The CDR3 is 16 residues long. Germline loops: CDR1 SGHVS, CDR2 FQNEAQ. The V gene lost 3 bases and the J gene lost 5 bases, with 17 bases spanning the gap. The chain's CDR3 is CASSLDNTGSHQPQHF. CDR3 DNA sequence: TGTGCCAGCAGCTTGGACAACACAGGGTCACATCAGCCCCAGCATTTT.

In its sample, this clone was seen a few times. The rearrangement uses TRBV7-8 and TRBJ1-2; D possibly corresponds to TRBD1 (5 bases). This CDR3 is 15 amino acids long. Germline CDR1 reads SGHVS; CDR2 reads FQNEAQ. The V end was cut by 8 bases, the J end by 4 bases, with 20 bases between. CDR3 loop: CASGLQRRGTYGYTF. CDR3 nucleotide sequence: TGTGCCAGCGGGCTACAACGGAGGGGTACCTATGGCTACACCTTC.

V gene TRBV4-1 combines with J gene TRBJ1-6; 7 positions agree with TRBD1. This CDR3 is built from 16 residues. J gave up 8 bases and V 5 bases, and 12 bases lay outside the gene matches. Germline lookup yields CDR1 MGHRA and CDR2 YSYEKL. For the CDR3, the DNA is TGCGCCAGCAGCAAGACAGGGAACGCAATTGATTCACCCCTCCACTTT. It specifies CASSKTGNAIDSPLHF.

Many counts were recorded for this clone. This chain joins TRBV19 and TRBJ1-5; tentative D call: TRBD1 (5 bases). Germline CDR1 is LNHDA and CDR2 is SQIVND (reference sequence). The CDR3 length is 16 residues. Trimming left V 3 bases short and J 9 bases short, with 21 bases between. Written as DNA, the CDR3 is TGTGCCAGTAGTATGAGGTCCGCGGGGCGAACACGGCCCCAGCATTTT. It is translated as CASSMRSAGRTRPQHF.

CDR3 DNA sequence: TGTGCCAGCCACCCCCAGGCAGGGATCCGTGGCTACACCTTC. The encoded protein is CASHPQAGIRGYTF. V and J are TRBV6-5 and TRBJ1-2; possibly TRBD1 for D (5 bases). The CDR3 covers 14 residues. Trimming pared 8 bases from V and 7 bases from J, leaving 20 bases between. The germline CDR1 and CDR2 sequences are MNHEY and SVGAGI.

This clone was seen a single time. This chain joins TRBV5-1 and TRBJ2-7; a weak D match, TRBD2 (6 bases). From germline, CDR1 is SGHRS and CDR2 YFSETQ. The CDR3 consists of 13 residues. V was cut by 4 bases and J by 2 bases, with 10 bases left in between. In DNA form, the CDR3 reads TGCGCCAGCAGCAGACTAGGGACCTACGAGCAGTACTTC. It is translated as CASSRLGTYEQYF. The whole variable domain, remainder taken from reference TRBV5-1 and TRBJ2-7, is KAGVTQTPRYLIKTRGQQVTLSCSPISGHRSVSWYQQTPGQGLQFLFEYFSETQRNKGNFPGRFSGRQFSNSRSEMNVSTLELGDSALYLCASSRLGTYEQYFGPGTRLTVT.

The chain has TRBV2 and TRBJ1-6; no clear D. The germline V and J ends were trimmed by 5 bases and 8 bases, with 4 bases remaining between them. Germline-derived CDR1 and CDR2 are SNHLY and FYNNEI. The CDR3 consists of 11 residues. The CDR3 sequence is CASSRDSPLHF. Here the CDR3 DNA reads TGTGCCAGCAGTCGGGATTCACCCCTCCACTTT.

This chain uses TRBV7-8 with TRBJ2-7; D uncertain. The CDR3 has 12 amino acids. From germline, CDR1 is SGHVS and CDR2 FQNEAQ. Trimming removed 5 bases at V and 6 bases at J, with 11 bases between. In DNA form, the CDR3 reads TGTGCCAGCAGCCCCCGGTTTTCCGAGCAGTACTTC. Translation gives CASSPRFSEQYF.

V is TRBV5-1 and J is TRBJ1-1, with D hard to call. Germline CDR1 is SGHRS and CDR2 is YFSETQ. This CDR3 is 14 amino acids long. V was trimmed by 1 base and J by 1 base, leaving 8 bases between them. The DNA of the CDR3 is TGCGCCAGCAGCTTGACGGGAAGGAACACTGAAGCTTTCTTT. This sequence encodes CASSLTGRNTEAFF. Combining the CDR3 with reference TRBV5-1 and TRBJ1-1 gives the whole variable domain KAGVTQTPRYLIKTRGQQVTLSCSPISGHRSVSWYQQTPGQGLQFLFEYFSETQRNKGNFPGRFSGRQFSNSRSEMNVSTLELGDSALYLCASSLTGRNTEAFFGQGTRLTVV.

This chain uses TRBV6-6 with TRBJ2-7; 11 positions agree with TRBD2. V lost 5 bases to trimming and J lost 3 bases; unmatched junction nucleotides: 21. Germline values: CDR1 MNHNY, CDR2 SVGAGI (reference sequence). The length of the CDR3 is 20 residues. The CDR3 protein is CASSRWGLGLAGGGGYEQYF. CDR3 in DNA: TGTGCCAGCAGTAGATGGGGGCTCGGGCTAGCGGGAGGCGGAGGCTACGAGCAGTACTTC.

V and J are TRBV28 and TRBJ2-7; maybe TRBD1 (6 bases). CDR1 is MDHEN and CDR2 is SYDVKM in the germline V gene. The CDR3 length is 13 residues. V was clipped by 7 bases and J by 0 bases, with 10 bases between them. This chain's CDR3 is CASNRGTSYEQYF. CDR3 DNA sequence: TGTGCCAGCAATAGGGGGACCTCCTACGAGCAGTACTTC.

As for this clone: Distinct nucleotide sequences in the sample also encode this CDR3. The chain combines TRBV7-9 with TRBJ2-2, with a weak D call TRBD1 (6 bases). V was cut by 1 base and J by 5 bases, with 8 bases left in between. Germline V gene data show CDR1 as SEHNR and CDR2 as FQNEAQ (reference sequence). This CDR3 is built from 14 residues. Here the CDR3 reads CASSLGRGTGELFF. The CDR3 DNA reads TGTGCCAGCAGCTTAGGCAGGGGAACCGGGGAGCTGTTTTTT.

The chain is built from TRBV9 and TRBJ2-1; TRBD2 matches 16 bases. The CDR3 is made up of 16 amino acids. Per the germline V gene, CDR1 is SGDLS and CDR2 is YYNGEE. Germline trimming cut 4 bases from V and 13 bases from J; bases unmatched to any gene: 11. CDR3 residues: CASSTSAGTSGRGQFF. Written as DNA, the CDR3 is TGTGCCAGCAGCACCTCCGCCGGGACTAGCGGGAGGGGCCAGTTCTTC. Filled out from reference TRBV9 and TRBJ2-1, the complete variable domain reads DSGVTQTPKHLITATGQRVTLRCSPRSGDLSVYWYQQSLDQGLQFLIQYYNGEERAKGNILERFSAQQFPDLHSELNLSSLELGDSALYFCASSTSAGTSGRGQFFGPGTRLTVL.

This clone has a single count. The chain combines TRBV6-5 with TRBJ2-5, with 10 bases aligning to TRBD1. The germline gives CDR1 MNHEY, CDR2 SVGAGI. J gave up 4 bases and V 6 bases, and 2 bases lay outside the gene matches. This CDR3 comprises 13 residues. In DNA form, the CDR3 reads TGTGCCAGCAGCCGGGACAGGGGAGAGACCCAGTACTTC. It codes for CASSRDRGETQYF.

The table lists this clone with a count of one. The V and J genes are TRBV11-2 and TRBJ2-7, with D possibly matching TRBD2 (7 bases). The CDR3 sequence is 14 residues long. Trimming stripped 6 bases from V and 6 bases from J, with 18 bases between. Germline assignment: CDR1 SGHAT and CDR2 FQNNGV. The DNA of the CDR3 is TGTGCCAGCAGGAAGGCCGGGGGGACACGCGAGCAGTACTTC. It specifies CASRKAGGTREQYF.

The V gene is TRBV9, the J gene TRBJ1-4; D perhaps matches TRBD1 (6 bases). In germline, CDR1 is SGDLS, CDR2 YYNGEE. The CDR3 loop spans 15 amino acids. V shed 0 bases and J shed 7 bases, with 13 bases lying between them. The CDR3 nucleotides read TGTGCCAGCAGCGTAGAGGCAGGGGCGGTTGAAAAACTGTTTTTT. It codes for CASSVEAGAVEKLFF.

The chain uses TRBV28 and TRBJ1-3; D not resolved. Trimming shortened V by 8 bases and J by 1 base, and 15 bases separated the two germline ends. The CDR3 is 15 amino acids. CDR1 is MDHEN, CDR2 SYDVKM, per germline. The CDR3 nucleotides are TGTGCCAGCCGAGTCGCCGAGTCATCTGGAAACACCATATATTTT. This sequence encodes CASRVAESSGNTIYF.

CDR3 nucleotides: TGTGCCAGCTCACCAGACAGGGGCGGATCACCCCTCCACTTT. Translation: CASSPDRGGSPLHF. This chain connects TRBV18 to TRBJ1-6; 8 bases are a match to TRBD1. The CDR3 length is 14 residues. Trimming cost V 2 bases and J 10 bases; bases outside gene matches: 4. Germline loops: CDR1 KGHSH, CDR2 LQKENI.

V and J are TRBV2 and TRBJ2-7; TRBD2 is a possible D gene (6 bases). V lost 4 bases to trimming and J lost 4 bases, with 14 bases between them. There are 14 residues in the CDR3. Germline V gives CDR1 SNHLY, CDR2 FYNNEI. This CDR3 is CASSVSTRGYEQYF. The CDR3 region has the DNA TGTGCCAGCAGTGTTTCGACTAGAGGATACGAGCAGTACTTC.

This clone occurred once. Different DNA sequences within this sample yield the same CDR3. The rearrangement joins TRBV19 to TRBJ1-1; D not certain. Trimming took 3 bases from V and 1 from J, leaving 15 bases between them. This CDR3 region has 16 residues. The germline CDR1 and CDR2 sequences are LNHDA and SQIVND (reference sequence). This CDR3 is CASSIDPGTKNTEAFF. DNA for the CDR3: TGTGCCAGTAGTATTGATCCGGGAACAAAGAACACTGAAGCTTTCTTT. Using reference TRBV19 and TRBJ1-1 for the parts outside the CDR3, the full variable domain is DGGITQSPKYLFRKEGQNVTLSCEQNLNHDAMYWYRQDPGQGLRLIYYSQIVNDFQKGDIAEGYSVSREKKESFPLTVTSAQKNPTAFYLCASSIDPGTKNTEAFFGQGTRLTVV.

CDR3 protein: CASSVAGQGNTIYF. In DNA form, the CDR3 reads TGTGCCAGCAGCGTAGCGGGACAAGGAAACACCATATATTTT. The rearrangement joins TRBV9 to TRBJ1-3, with D tentatively TRBD1 (6 bases). Germline loops: CDR1 SGDLS, CDR2 YYNGEE. V shed 0 bases and J shed 4 bases, with 8 bases lying between them. CDR3 length: 14 residues. Supplemented by reference TRBV9 and TRBJ1-3, the full variable domain reads DSGVTQTPKHLITATGQRVTLRCSPRSGDLSVYWYQQSLDQGLQFLIQYYNGEERAKGNILERFSAQQFPDLHSELNLSSLELGDSALYFCASSVAGQGNTIYFGEGSWLTVV.

This sequence joins TRBV29-1 and TRBJ1-1; TRBD1 might be the D (5 bases). Per the germline V gene, CDR1 is SQVTM and CDR2 is ANQGSEA. CDR3 length: 14 amino acids. With 4 bases removed from V and 1 base from J, the gap between germline ends came to 13 bases. The CDR3 region has the DNA TGCAGCGTTGCCTTACAGGCACCGAACACTGAAGCTTTCTTT. Amino acid sequence: CSVALQAPNTEAFF.